This note documents a single T cell receptor beta chain sequence. Its antigen is not yet known. The record has no base qualities; no much larger clone is one base away. This record belongs to a study of blood T cell repertoires in COVID-19 (dated by TCRdb to 2018 to 2020). Context from the whole study: Samples covering the acute and convalescent phases of COVID-19 were provided by collaborators in the United States, Italy and Spain. The prospective study material was composed of cDNA or gDNA derived from T cells, B-cell-depleted T cells, or PBMCs. Subjects who had been exposed to COVID-19, were actively infected with it, or had recovered from it provided the deeply sampled blood TCRbeta repertoires that made up the dataset. The repertoires were released in a freely available public database intended as a resource for research on the immune response to SARS-CoV-2. The samples were drawn from two sources: the first 160 participants of the ongoing ImmuneRACE study, and 950 to 1,500 subjects contributed by 6 global collaborators. A de-identified subject ID, COVID-19 status, age in years and sex were almost always included in the sample metadata. Where available, HLA class I and class II types were taken from metadata supplied by the sample provider and were not determined by assay-based typing. The study at large found these results: The amount of clinical and demographic metadata varied by source and participant and was provided uncurated.

Collaborating institutions collected whole blood in K2EDTA tubes following their own protocols. For TCRbeta analysis, collaborators shipped samples as frozen whole blood, isolated PBMCs, or DNA extracted from either of those sample types. The CDR3, cysteine through phenylalanine, is 17 amino acids long. Only CDR3 DNA remains: 51 bases, in frame from the first base. CDR1 and CDR2, per the germline V gene, are MGHRA and YSYEKL. At the junction V is shortened by 2 bases and J by 0 bases; bases outside the gene matches: 7. The immunoSEQ Assay, a bias-controlled multiplex PCR, was used to amplify TCRbeta CDR3 regions from genomic DNA. The authors' pipeline ran thus. The number of nucleated cells in each sample was estimated from the amplification of reference gene primers within the assay. To quantify the absolute abundance of each unique TCRbeta CDR3 rearrangement, sequence reads were collapsed and filtered. For each sample, productive Simpson clonality was calculated as the square root of Simpson's diversity index across productive rearrangements. TCRdb took this table from immuneACCESS and kept in-frame rearrangements with V and J called. Such tables lack part of the clones; where checked against another copy, unresolved V genes explain under half of the gap, and the rest is unexplained. V and J calls and clone size come straight from that table; D and trimming were deduced from the DNA. This sample comprises roughly 100,000 clones, 85% to 90% of them detected only once. In total, the top ten clones hold 3.5% of the sample.

This clonotype was sampled from a human donor in a cohort sampled during active COVID-19. Sequencing input: peripheral blood. Here the chain combines TRBV4-1 and TRBJ2-3; 8 of the junction bases match TRBD2. CDR3 loop: CASSQPQTGGSTDTQYF. The nucleotide sequence reads as follows: TGCGCCAGCAGCCAACCCCAGACGGGAGGGAGCACAGATACGCAGTATTTT.